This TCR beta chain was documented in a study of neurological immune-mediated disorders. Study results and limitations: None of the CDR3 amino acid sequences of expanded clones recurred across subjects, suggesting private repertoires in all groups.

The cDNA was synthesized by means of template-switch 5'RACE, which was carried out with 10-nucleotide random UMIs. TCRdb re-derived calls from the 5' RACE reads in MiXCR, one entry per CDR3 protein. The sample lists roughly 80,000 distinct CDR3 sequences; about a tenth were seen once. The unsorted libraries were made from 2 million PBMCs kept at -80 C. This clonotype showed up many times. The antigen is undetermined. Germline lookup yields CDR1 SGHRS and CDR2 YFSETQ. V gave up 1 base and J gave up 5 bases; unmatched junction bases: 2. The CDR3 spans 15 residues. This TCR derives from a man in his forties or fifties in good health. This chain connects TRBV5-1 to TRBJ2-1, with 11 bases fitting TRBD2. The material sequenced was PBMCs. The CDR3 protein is CASSLLAGGDNEQFF. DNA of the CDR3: TGCGCCAGCAGCTTGCTAGCGGGAGGTGACAATGAGCAGTTCTTC.